The 24 T cell receptor beta chains listed next were all sequenced from one sample in a study of cytomegalovirus exposure and HLA in healthy donors. The PCR was carried out with 60 Vbeta primers and 13 Jbeta primers. Using immunoSEQ multiplex PCR, the repertoire was profiled, and TCRdb retains in-frame clones only, with some absent. This table has under 200,000 clones, around three quarters appearing once. Sequenced input: PBMCs. The receptors were gathered from a man aged 50-59 years in good health and CMV-seropositive.

On this clone: The junction departs from germline at one end; a sequencing error may be responsible. This chain uses TRBV7-2 with TRBJ1-2, with D perhaps TRBD1 (5 bases). Germline V gene lookup returns CDR1 SGHTA and CDR2 FQGNSA. CDR3 length: 13 residues. CDR3 nucleotides: TGTGCCAGCAGCTCGGACACCTACTACGGCTACACCTTC. Translation: CASSSDTYYGYTF.

Concerning this clone: The sample carries other DNA sequences with the same CDR3. This chain uses TRBV5-1 with TRBJ1-1; D perhaps matches TRBD1 (6 bases). This CDR3 spans 14 amino acids. Per germline, CDR1 SGHRS and CDR2 YFSETQ. V was pared by 1 base and J by 2 bases, with 9 bases between. The CDR3 region has the DNA TGCGCCAGCAGCTTGTTACAGGGCAACACTGAAGCTTTCTTT. It encodes CASSLLQGNTEAFF.

The chain uses TRBV7-9 and TRBJ2-5; D may be TRBD1 (5 bases). Germline-derived CDR1 and CDR2 are SEHNR and FQNEAQ (reference sequence). Trimming stripped 1 base from V and 1 base from J, with 10 bases between. This CDR3 comprises 15 residues. CDR3 in DNA: TGTGCCAGCAGCTTAGGAACAGGCTCCCAAGAGACCCAGTACTTC. Translation: CASSLGTGSQETQYF.

This rearrangement joins TRBV7-2 to TRBJ2-5, with 7 bases that match TRBD2. V trimming: 8 bases; J trimming: 3 bases; junction bases outside the gene matches: 12. Germline V gene data show CDR1 as SGHTA and CDR2 as FQGNSA. The CDR3 runs 15 residues. The CDR3 reads CASQKLTSVKETQYF. CDR3 coding DNA: TGTGCCAGCCAGAAATTAACTAGCGTAAAAGAGACCCAGTACTTC.

The chain has TRBV6-1 and TRBJ1-2; possible D gene TRBD1, 5 bases. CDR1 is MNHNS and CDR2 is SASEGT in the germline V gene. This CDR3 contains 12 residues. V dropped 3 bases and J dropped 8 bases, with 10 bases sitting between them. In nucleotides, the CDR3 is TGTGCCAGCAGTGATGGGACTGCGGGCTACACCTTC. This encodes CASSDGTAGYTF.

The chain combines TRBV7-2 with TRBJ2-7; D gene uncertain. CDR1 is SGHTA, CDR2 FQGNSA, per germline. V lost 5 bases and J 6 bases, leaving 8 bases between the germline ends. This CDR3 region has 11 residues. CDR3 DNA: TGTGCCAGCAGCCCTCTAATCGAGCAGTACTTC. This translates into CASSPLIEQYF. Supplemented by reference TRBV7-2 and TRBJ2-7, the full variable domain reads GAGVSQSPSNKVTEKGKDVELRCDPISGHTALYWYRQSLGQGLEFLIYFQGNSAPDKSGLPSDRFSAERTGGSVSTLTIQRTQQEDSAVYLCASSPLIEQYFGPGTRLTVT.

This chain uses TRBV14 with TRBJ1-4, with D tentatively TRBD1 (5 bases). This CDR3 is built from 15 residues. Germline loops: CDR1 SGHDN, CDR2 FVKESK. V was pared by 1 base and J by 7 bases, with 13 bases between. CDR3 protein: CASSQGWQGGEKLFF. CDR3 sequence (DNA): TGTGCCAGCAGCCAAGGGTGGCAGGGTGGTGAAAAACTGTTTTTT.

This clone was found once. This chain joins TRBV6-1 and TRBJ1-2; D might be TRBD1 (6 bases). The CDR3 covers 14 residues. The V and J ends lost 6 bases and 4 bases respectively, with 15 bases between them. Germline V gives CDR1 MNHNS, CDR2 SASEGT. CDR3: CASSAVTGSYGYTF. The CDR3 DNA is TGTGCCAGCAGCGCGGTAACAGGGAGCTATGGCTACACCTTC.

The V call is TRBV5-4, the J call TRBJ2-1, with 10 bases matching TRBD2. Trimming at V came to 3 bases and at J to 6 bases, leaving 6 bases not matched to a gene. Looked up from germline, CDR1 is SGHNT and CDR2 is YYREEE (reference sequence). This CDR3 region has 15 residues. CDR3 bases: TGTGCCAGCAGCTACGAGCGGGGGGGGTTCAATGAGCAGTTCTTC. It codes for CASSYERGGFNEQFF. The complete variable domain, with remaining parts taken from reference TRBV5-4 and TRBJ2-1, reads ETGVTQSPTHLIKTRGQQVTLRCSSQSGHNTVSWYQQALGQGPQFIFQYYREEENGRGNFPPRFSGLQFPNYSSELNVNALELDDSALYLCASSYERGGFNEQFFGPGTRLTVL.

This clone was seen just once. This rearrangement joins TRBV28 to TRBJ1-2, with D maybe TRBD1 (5 bases). Germline CDR1 is MDHEN and CDR2 is SYDVKM. The ends were cut back, 7 bases at V and 2 bases at J, with 11 bases in the middle. The CDR3 runs to 13 residues. The CDR3 loop is CASTATANYGYTF. As DNA, the CDR3 is TGTGCCAGCACCGCGACAGCGAACTATGGCTACACCTTC.

The genes are TRBV9 and TRBJ2-1; possible D gene TRBD2, 6 bases. V dropped 2 bases and J dropped 4 bases, with 10 bases sitting between them. The CDR3 contains 14 residues. Germline values: CDR1 SGDLS, CDR2 YYNGEE. CDR3 residues: CASSVPGLYNEQFF. CDR3 sequence (DNA): TGTGCCAGCAGCGTCCCGGGACTGTACAATGAGCAGTTCTTC.

The V gene is TRBV5-1, the J gene TRBJ1-4; tentative D call: TRBD1 (5 bases). This CDR3 is built from 15 residues. Germline V gene sequence: CDR1 SGHRS, CDR2 YFSETQ. V lost 0 bases and J 5 bases, leaving 11 bases between the germline ends. In DNA, the CDR3 is TGCGCCAGCAGCTTGGGCGGGACCAGGAATGAAAAACTGTTTTTT. Translation: CASSLGGTRNEKLFF.

V usage is TRBV10-3 and J usage is TRBJ2-7; tentative D call: TRBD2 (6 bases). The V gene lost 5 bases and the J gene lost 0 bases, with 11 bases spanning the gap. The CDR3 is 14 residues long. Germline V gene sequence: CDR1 ENHRY, CDR2 SYGVKD. The CDR3 nucleotides are TGTGCCATCAGTTTTGCGGGGAGCTCCTACGAGCAGTACTTC. Amino acid sequence: CAISFAGSSYEQYF.

J is TRBJ1-3 and V is TRBV11-2; 7 bases agree with TRBD1. This CDR3 has 18 amino acids. Trimming at V came to 0 bases and at J to 1 base, leaving 9 bases not matched to a gene. CDR1 is SGHAT, CDR2 FQNNGV, per germline. CDR3 in DNA: TGTGCCAGCAGCTTAGATTTCTGGCAGGGGGGATCTGGAAACACCATATATTTT. It codes for CASSLDFWQGGSGNTIYF.

The chain links TRBV9 to TRBJ1-5, with a weak D call TRBD1 (5 bases). Germline V lookup: CDR1 SGDLS, CDR2 YYNGEE. V was trimmed by 0 bases and J by 6 bases, leaving 10 bases between them. The CDR3 contains 14 residues. The CDR3 is CASSVDGAAQPQHF. In DNA, the CDR3 is TGTGCCAGCAGCGTAGATGGGGCGGCTCAGCCCCAGCATTTT.

The chain recombines TRBV7-2 with TRBJ2-3, with a tentative D call TRBD2 (6 bases). Germline lookup yields CDR1 SGHTA and CDR2 FQGNSA. The CDR3 totals 16 residues. Trimming cost V 0 bases and J 2 bases, with 12 bases left between them. The DNA of the CDR3 is TGTGCCAGCAGCTTAGCTGAGGGAGGTATCACAGATACGCAGTATTTT. Residues: CASSLAEGGITDTQYF.

The V gene is TRBV7-9, the J gene TRBJ1-3, with 7 bases fitting TRBD1. The CDR3 runs to 14 residues. With V trimmed by 5 bases and J by 6 bases, 7 bases remained unmatched. Looked up from germline, CDR1 is SEHNR and CDR2 is FQNEAQ (reference sequence). In DNA form, the CDR3 reads TGTGCCAGCAGCCGAACAGGGGCTTTAAACACCATATATTTT. Translating it yields CASSRTGALNTIYF.

This chain connects TRBV13 to TRBJ2-7; 8 positions agree with TRBD1. V shed 5 bases and J 5 bases; nucleotides not matched to a gene: 8. The CDR3 consists of 14 residues. CDR1 and CDR2 from the germline V gene are PRHDT and FYEKMQ (reference sequence). The CDR3 spells CASSLLQGGHEQYF. The CDR3 DNA is TGTGCCAGCAGCCTACTACAGGGGGGCCACGAGCAGTACTTC.

The chain recombines TRBV9 with TRBJ2-2; a possible D gene is TRBD2 (5 bases). The CDR3 has 14 residues. V was clipped by 3 bases and J by 4 bases, with 10 bases between them. CDR1 SGDLS and CDR2 YYNGEE come from the germline V gene. The CDR3: CASSGGVPTGELFF. The CDR3 DNA reads TGTGCCAGCAGCGGGGGAGTTCCCACCGGGGAGCTGTTTTTT.

The chain has TRBV29-1 and TRBJ2-1; 7 bases fit TRBD2. Germline V lookup: CDR1 SQVTM, CDR2 ANQGSEA. The V gene end was trimmed by 3 bases and the J gene end by 4 bases; junction bases not matched to a gene: 3. CDR3 size: 13 residues. The CDR3 here is CSVDPGGYNEQFF. CDR3 sequence (DNA): TGCAGCGTTGACCCGGGAGGATACAATGAGCAGTTCTTC.

This clone was observed a single time. Other DNA sequences in this sample translate to the same CDR3. J is TRBJ1-2 and V is TRBV4-3; no firm D call. This CDR3 is built from 14 residues. V was trimmed by 0 bases and J by 0 bases, leaving 5 bases between them. The germline V gene encodes CDR1 LGHNA and CDR2 YSLEER. CDR3 coding DNA: TGCGCCAGCAGCCAAGAGACTGCTAACTATGGCTACACCTTC. Its translation is CASSQETANYGYTF.

This clone was recorded once. The J gene is TRBJ1-6, the V gene TRBV5-4; D gene unclear. V was pared by 4 bases and J by 0 bases, with 8 bases between. The V gene's germline CDR1 is SGHNT and CDR2 YYREEE (reference sequence). This CDR3 has 15 amino acids. CDR3 residues: CASSRSSSYNSPLHF. CDR3 sequence (DNA): TGTGCCAGCAGCCGCTCGAGCTCCTATAATTCACCCCTCCACTTT.

The chain has TRBV5-1 and TRBJ1-6; possible D gene TRBD1, 6 bases. The CDR3 sequence is 14 residues long. V gave up 4 bases and J gave up 8 bases, with 13 bases separating them. CDR1 and CDR2 from the germline V gene are SGHRS and YFSETQ. The CDR3 protein is CASSEDSWYSPLHF. DNA for the CDR3: TGCGCCAGCAGCGAGGACAGTTGGTATTCACCCCTCCACTTT. Combining the CDR3 with reference TRBV5-1 and TRBJ1-6 gives the whole variable domain KAGVTQTPRYLIKTRGQQVTLSCSPISGHRSVSWYQQTPGQGLQFLFEYFSETQRNKGNFPGRFSGRQFSNSRSEMNVSTLELGDSALYLCASSEDSWYSPLHFGNGTRLTVT.

CDR3 sequence (DNA): TGTGCCAGTAGCGCCGGGACAGGGTATATACGTCGCGGCTACACCTTC. Translation gives CASSAGTGYIRRGYTF. The gene calls are TRBV19 and TRBJ1-2, with TRBD1 matching over 9 bases. Looked up from germline, CDR1 is LNHDA and CDR2 is SQIVND (reference sequence). The CDR3 loop spans 16 amino acids. V shed 6 bases, J shed 8 bases, and the junction held 16 bases outside the gene matches.